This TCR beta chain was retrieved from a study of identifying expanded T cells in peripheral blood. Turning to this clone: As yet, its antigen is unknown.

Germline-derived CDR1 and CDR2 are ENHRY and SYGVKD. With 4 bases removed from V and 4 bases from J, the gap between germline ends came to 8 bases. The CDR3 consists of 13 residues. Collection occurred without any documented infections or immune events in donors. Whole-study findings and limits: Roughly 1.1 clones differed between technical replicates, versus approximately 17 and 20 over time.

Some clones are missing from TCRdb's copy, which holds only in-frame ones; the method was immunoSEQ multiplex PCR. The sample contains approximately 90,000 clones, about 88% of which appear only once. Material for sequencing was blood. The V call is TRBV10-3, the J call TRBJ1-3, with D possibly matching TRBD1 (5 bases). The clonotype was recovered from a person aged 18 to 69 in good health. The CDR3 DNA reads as TGTGCCATCAGTGGGACACCAGGAAACACCATATATTTT. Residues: CAISGTPGNTIYF.